One and the same sample provided the 21 T cell receptor beta chains below, sequenced in a study of shared clonotypes between healthy human individuals. Data came from immunoSEQ multiplex PCR; TCRdb stores just in-frame clones and leaves some out. Of over 850,000 clones in the sample, 70% to 80% were seen once. The sequenced material came from memory CD4+ T cells from PBMCs. Subset here: CD45RA-negative fraction. These receptor sequences come from a man aged 18 to 29 in good health. Some clones in this sample may be carry-over from other donors' samples.

This clone has a handful of counts. The chain recombines TRBV7-3 with TRBJ2-1, with D possibly being TRBD2 (5 bases). Germline V CDR1 and CDR2: SGHTA, FQGTGA. CDR3 length equals 15 residues. V lost 5 bases and J lost 4, with 15 bases in between. In DNA form, the CDR3 reads TGTGCCAGCAGCCCTGGACTTGCCCCTTACAATGAGCAGTTCTTC. Translation: CASSPGLAPYNEQFF.

A few counts support this clone. The chain is built from TRBV6-6 and TRBJ2-7; D call uncertain. This CDR3 is 13 amino acids long. Looked up from germline, CDR1 is MNHNY and CDR2 is SVGAGI (reference sequence). Deletions cut 6 bases from V and 2 bases from J, with 11 bases between. The CDR3 nucleotides read TGTGCCAGCAGCGTCGGGCCCGCCTACGAGCAGTACTTC. Translated, it gives CASSVGPAYEQYF.

This chain joins TRBV6-1 and TRBJ2-3, with 9 bases fitting TRBD1. Germline trimming cut 4 bases from V and 4 bases from J; bases unmatched to any gene: 6. Germline-derived CDR1 and CDR2 are MNHNS and SASEGT. The CDR3 is 15 residues long. CDR3 protein: CASSVRDRVADTQYF. CDR3 in DNA: TGTGCCAGCAGTGTCCGGGACAGGGTGGCAGATACGCAGTATTTT.

For this clone: A much larger clone sits a single nucleotide away, making a read error possible. Additional DNA sequences in this sample encode the identical CDR3. The J gene is TRBJ2-7, the V gene TRBV4-3; the D is unclear. The germline V gene has CDR1 LGHNA and CDR2 YSLEER. The V and J ends lost 4 bases and 4 bases respectively, with 14 bases between them. CDR3 length: 14 residues. CDR3 nucleotide sequence: TGCGCCAGCAGCCCCACGACGGTGGCTTACGAGCAGTACTTC. This gives the protein CASSPTTVAYEQYF.

This chain links TRBV5-8 with TRBJ1-2, with D unresolved. From germline, CDR1 is SGHTS and CDR2 YDEGEE. Deletions cut 0 bases from V and 4 bases from J, with 10 bases between. The CDR3 is made up of 14 amino acids. DNA of the CDR3: TGTGCCAGCAGCTTGGGGCAGTTCGGCTATGGCTACACCTTC. This gives the protein CASSLGQFGYGYTF.

The J gene is TRBJ2-7, the V gene TRBV7-9; D is possibly TRBD1 (7 bases). V lost 2 bases and J 0 bases, leaving 11 bases between the germline ends. Germline CDR1 SEHNR, CDR2 FQNEAQ (reference sequence). The CDR3 contains 15 residues. DNA for the CDR3: TGTGCCAGCAGCTTACGCGGGGACAGCTCCTACGAGCAGTACTTC. Translating it yields CASSLRGDSSYEQYF.

For this clone: Other nucleotide sequences from this sample produce the same CDR3. For the CDR3, the DNA is TGTGCCAGCAGCTTAAGCGGGGACAATGAGCAGTTCTTC. Its translation is CASSLSGDNEQFF. V is TRBV7-3 and J is TRBJ2-1, with D perhaps TRBD2 (6 bases). Germline V gene sequence: CDR1 SGHTA, CDR2 FQGTGA. V lost 1 base and J 5 bases, leaving 6 bases between the germline ends. The CDR3 spans 13 residues.

This chain uses TRBV6-6 with TRBJ2-5, with 10 bases that match TRBD2. CDR3 length: 16 amino acids. Germline CDR1 and CDR2: MNHNY and SVGAGI (reference sequence). V dropped 0 bases and J dropped 5; count of bases not matched to a gene: 6. In DNA, the CDR3 is TGTGCCAGCAGTTACTCAATAGCGGGAGGCGGGGAGACCCAGTACTTC. Translated, it gives CASSYSIAGGGETQYF.

The gene calls are TRBV18 and TRBJ2-7; D gene uncertain. This CDR3 contains 14 residues. V dropped 3 bases and J dropped 2 bases, with 11 bases sitting between them. CDR1 and CDR2 from the germline V gene are KGHSH and LQKENI. In DNA, the CDR3 is TGTGCCAGCTCACCTCAAAACTTCGCCTACGAGCAGTACTTC. This encodes CASSPQNFAYEQYF. The entire variable domain, with the rest obtained from reference TRBV18 and TRBJ2-7, is as follows: NAGVMQNPRHLVRRRGQEARLRCSPMKGHSHVYWYRQLPEEGLKFMVYLQKENIIDESGMPKERFSAEFPKEGPSILRIQQVVRGDSAAYFCASSPQNFAYEQYFGPGTRLTVT.

CDR3: CASSSDRAHRNTIYF. CDR3 nucleotides: TGTGCCAGCAGCTCAGACAGGGCTCATCGAAACACCATATATTTT. The chain employs TRBV11-2 and TRBJ1-3, with 7 bases matching TRBD1. Germline CDR1 reads SGHAT; CDR2 reads FQNNGV. V lost 4 bases and J lost 5; bases outside the gene matches: 8. This CDR3 spans 15 amino acids.

The chain uses TRBV27 and TRBJ1-5; D is perhaps TRBD1 (5 bases). V lost 3 bases and J 1 base, leaving 19 bases between the germline ends. The germline V gene has CDR1 MNHEY and CDR2 SMNVEV (reference sequence). CDR3 length: 18 amino acids. The CDR3 here is CASSFRTRLGVSNQPQHF. CDR3 sequence (DNA): TGTGCCAGCAGTTTCCGGACACGCCTAGGGGTAAGCAATCAGCCCCAGCATTTT.

The V call is TRBV30, the J call TRBJ2-1, with a possible D match to TRBD2 (5 bases). Germline CDR1 is GTSNPN and CDR2 is SVGIG (reference sequence). The CDR3 sequence is 13 residues long. The V gene lost 0 bases and the J gene lost 8 bases, with 11 bases spanning the gap. CDR3 nucleotides: TGTGCCTGGAGTGTACTTGAGGGCCATGAGCAGTTCTTC. Translated, it gives CAWSVLEGHEQFF.

To note about this clone: One end of the junction is discordant with germline, which a read error may explain. The gene calls are TRBV4-2 and TRBJ2-7; D perhaps matches TRBD2 (7 bases). The germline CDR1 and CDR2 sequences are LGHNA and YNFKEQ. The CDR3 is 15 amino acids. The CDR3: CASSQGEGGYAEQCF. CDR3 nucleotides: TGTGCCAGCAGCCAAGGGGAGGGGGGATACGCCGAGCAGTGCTTC.

The chain uses TRBV11-1 and TRBJ2-7, with 13 nucleotides matching TRBD2. The CDR3 has 16 amino acids. V lost 5 bases and J lost 3; bases outside the gene matches: 7. CDR1 and CDR2 from the germline V gene are SGHAT and FQDESV (reference sequence). CDR3 sequence reads: CASSPPTSGRFYEQYF. The CDR3 region has the DNA TGTGCCAGCAGCCCCCCGACTAGCGGGAGGTTCTACGAGCAGTACTTC.

J is TRBJ1-2 and V is TRBV10-3; 11 nucleotides match TRBD1. This CDR3 has 17 residues. Trimming at V came to 4 bases and at J to 6 bases, leaving 13 bases not matched to a gene. The germline CDR1 and CDR2 sequences are ENHRY and SYGVKD. The CDR3 bases are TGTGCCATCAGTGGTCCGGGACAGGGGGATCTTTGGGATGGCTACACCTTC. Its protein product is CAISGPGQGDLWDGYTF.

The chain recombines TRBV30 with TRBJ2-1; weak D call: TRBD2 (6 bases). V lost 3 bases and J 9 bases, leaving 24 bases between the germline ends. CDR1 is GTSNPN, CDR2 SVGIG, per germline (reference sequence). This CDR3 has 16 residues. The CDR3 DNA reads as TGTGCCTGGAGGAAAGTGACTAGAAGCGTTTTGGCTGAGCAGTTCTTC. This encodes CAWRKVTRSVLAEQFF.

V gene TRBV5-5 combines with J gene TRBJ2-2, with D perhaps TRBD1 (5 bases). The germline gives CDR1 SGHKS, CDR2 YYEKEE (reference sequence). V gave up 2 bases and J gave up 4 bases, with 9 bases separating them. The CDR3 loop spans 14 amino acids. Written as DNA, the CDR3 is TGTGCCAGCAGCTTTGTAGGGGTCACCGGGGAGCTGTTTTTT. This translates into CASSFVGVTGELFF.

For the CDR3, the DNA is TGTGCCAGCAGCCCCGAGGGGGCGGCTAATGAAAAACTGTTTTTT. As protein: CASSPEGAANEKLFF. V and J are TRBV28 and TRBJ1-4; 7 nucleotides match TRBD1. Germline V gives CDR1 MDHEN, CDR2 SYDVKM. The CDR3 is 15 amino acids. J lost 3 bases, V lost 6 bases, and 7 bases had no gene match.

The V gene is TRBV11-3, the J gene TRBJ2-2; D is ambiguous. CDR1 and CDR2 (germline): SGHNT, YENEEA. V lost 2 bases and J 6 bases, leaving 10 bases between the germline ends. This CDR3 has 14 amino acids. The CDR3 sequence is CASSLYFSSGELFF. For the CDR3, the DNA is TGTGCCAGCAGCTTATATTTTAGCTCCGGGGAGCTGTTTTTT.

The chain couples TRBV30 to TRBJ2-7, with 13 bases matching TRBD2. The CDR3 length is 13 residues. V gave up 1 base and J gave up 6 bases; unmatched junction bases: 0. Germline V gene sequence: CDR1 GTSNPN, CDR2 SVGIG (reference sequence). CDR3 protein: CAWSGLAGGEQYF. CDR3 in DNA: TGTGCCTGGAGTGGACTAGCGGGAGGCGAGCAGTACTTC. Filled out from reference TRBV30 and TRBJ2-7, the complete variable domain reads SQTIHQWPATLVQPVGSPLSLECTVEGTSNPNLYWYRQAAGRGLQLLFYSVGIGQISSEVPQNLSASRPQDRQFILSSKKLLLSDSGFYLCAWSGLAGGEQYFGPGTRLTVT.

The chain joins TRBV28 to TRBJ1-2, with 10 bases matching TRBD1. Germline assignment: CDR1 MDHEN and CDR2 SYDVKM. There are 14 residues in the CDR3. V lost 6 bases, J lost 4 bases, and 5 bases stayed unmatched. The CDR3 sequence is CASRRTGGAYGYTF. The CDR3 DNA reads TGTGCCAGCAGGCGGACAGGGGGGGCCTATGGCTACACCTTC.